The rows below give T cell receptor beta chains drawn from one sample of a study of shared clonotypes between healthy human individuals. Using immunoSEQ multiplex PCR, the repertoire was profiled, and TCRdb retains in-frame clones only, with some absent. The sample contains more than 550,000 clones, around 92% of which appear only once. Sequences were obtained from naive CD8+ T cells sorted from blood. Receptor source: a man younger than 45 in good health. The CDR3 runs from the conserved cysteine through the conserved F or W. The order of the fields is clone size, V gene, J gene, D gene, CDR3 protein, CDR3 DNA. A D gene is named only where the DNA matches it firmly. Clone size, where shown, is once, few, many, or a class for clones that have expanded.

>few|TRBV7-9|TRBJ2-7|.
CASSLGSFYEQYF
TGTGCCAGCAGCTTAGGATCTTTCTACGAGCAGTACTTC
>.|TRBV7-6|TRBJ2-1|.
CASSVYRPTIGNEQFF
TGTGCCAGCAGCGTCTATCGGCCCACGATTGGCAATGAGCAGTTCTTC
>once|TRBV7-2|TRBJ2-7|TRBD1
CASSENRDRGYEQYF
TGTGCCAGCAGCGAGAACCGGGACAGGGGGTACGAGCAGTACTTC
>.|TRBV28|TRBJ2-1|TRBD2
CASSLLASGAYNEQFF
TGTGCCAGCAGCCTCCTTGCTAGCGGGGCTTACAATGAGCAGTTCTTC
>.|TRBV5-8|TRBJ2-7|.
CASSLFGEFSYEQYF
TGTGCCAGCAGCTTGTTTGGGGAGTTCTCCTACGAGCAGTACTTC
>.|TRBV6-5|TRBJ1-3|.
CASSPGGGNTIYF
TGTGCCAGCAGTCCGGGGGGGGGCAACACCATATATTTT
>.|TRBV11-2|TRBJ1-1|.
CASSLVEQGHTEAFF
TGTGCCAGCAGCTTAGTTGAACAGGGACACACTGAAGCTTTCTTT
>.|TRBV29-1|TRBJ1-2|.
CSVGGGVGDGYTF
TGCAGCGTAGGGGGAGGGGTGGGAGATGGCTACACCTTC
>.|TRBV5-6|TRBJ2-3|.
CASSQVSSTDTQYF
TGTGCCAGCAGCCAGGTTTCTAGCACAGATACGCAGTATTTT
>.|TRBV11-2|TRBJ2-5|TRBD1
CASSLGQGAMNRETQYF
TGTGCCAGCAGCTTAGGGCAGGGGGCGATGAACAGAGAGACCCAGTACTTC
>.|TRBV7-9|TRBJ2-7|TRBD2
CASSRASGTYEQYF
TGTGCCAGCAGCCGCGCTAGCGGCACCTACGAGCAGTACTTC
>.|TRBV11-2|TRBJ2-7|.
CASSLEVTYSYEQYF
TGTGCCAGCAGCTTAGAGGTTACTTACTCCTACGAGCAGTACTTC
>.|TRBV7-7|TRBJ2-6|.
CASTPGVSARGANVLTF
TGTGCTAGCACCCCTGGGGTCTCGGCCCGTGGGGCCAACGTCCTGACTTTC
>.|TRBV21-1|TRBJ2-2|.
CASSKGLRDRGLENTGELFF
TGTGCCAGCAGCAAGGGACTAAGGGACAGGGGGCTTGAGAACACCGGGGAGCTGTTTTTT
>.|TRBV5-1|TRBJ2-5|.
CASSFLWVQETQYF
TGCGCCAGCAGCTTTTTGTGGGTCCAAGAGACCCAGTACTTC
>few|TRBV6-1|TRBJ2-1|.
CASRGGGDHYNEQFF
TGTGCCAGCAGGGGTGGTGGAGACCACTACAATGAGCAGTTCTTC
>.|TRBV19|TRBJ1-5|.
CASSMSQAGLRPQHF
TGTGCCAGTAGTATGTCGCAGGCAGGCCTCCGGCCCCAGCATTTT
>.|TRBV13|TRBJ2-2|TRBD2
CASSHRGAGGHGELFF
TGTGCCAGCAGCCACCGAGGAGCGGGAGGTCACGGGGAGCTGTTTTTT
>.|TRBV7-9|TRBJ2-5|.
CASSLVKLAGIPQETQYF
TGTGCCAGCAGCTTAGTAAAGCTCGCAGGGATCCCTCAAGAGACCCAGTACTTC
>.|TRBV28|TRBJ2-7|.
CASSLGTGGPYEQYF
TGTGCCAGCAGTTTGGGGACTGGGGGGCCCTACGAGCAGTACTTC
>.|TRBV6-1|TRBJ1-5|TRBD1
CASSGSGGGSPQHF
TGTGCCAGCAGTGGTTCAGGGGGCGGATCGCCCCAGCATTTT
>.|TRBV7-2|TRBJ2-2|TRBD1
CASSPTTGVGTGELFF
TGTGCCAGCAGCCCAACGACAGGGGTTGGCACCGGGGAGCTGTTTTTT
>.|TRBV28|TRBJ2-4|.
CASSSDRDNKNIQYF
TGTGCCAGCAGTAGTGACCGGGACAACAAAAACATTCAGTACTTC
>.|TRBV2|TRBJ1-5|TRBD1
CASSESLTGDQPQHF
TGTGCCAGCAGTGAGTCCTTGACAGGGGATCAGCCCCAGCATTTT
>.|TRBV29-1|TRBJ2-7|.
CSVLQVYEQYF
TGCAGCGTCCTACAGGTTTACGAGCAGTACTTC
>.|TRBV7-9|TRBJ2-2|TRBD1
CASSYRTGVTTGELFF
TGTGCCAGCAGCTATCGGACAGGGGTTACCACCGGGGAGCTGTTTTTT
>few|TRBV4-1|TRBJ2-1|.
CASSQVRDNEQFF
TGCGCCAGCAGCCAAGTTCGGGACAATGAGCAGTTCTTC
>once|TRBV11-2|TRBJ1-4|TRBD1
CASSATGGGEKLFF
TGTGCCAGCAGCGCTACAGGGGGGGGTGAAAAACTGTTTTTT
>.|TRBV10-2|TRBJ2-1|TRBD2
CASTVDQSGRAYNEQFF
TGCGCCAGCACTGTAGACCAAAGCGGGAGGGCCTACAATGAGCAGTTCTTC
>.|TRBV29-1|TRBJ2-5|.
CSVEPGLGIETQYF
TGCAGCGTTGAACCGGGGTTAGGGATCGAGACCCAGTACTTC
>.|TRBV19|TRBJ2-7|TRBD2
CASSMTSGSHAGYEQYF
TGTGCCAGTAGTATGACTAGCGGGAGTCACGCGGGCTACGAGCAGTACTTC
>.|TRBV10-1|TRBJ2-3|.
CASSGDGQSLSTDTQYF
TGCGCCAGCAGTGGGGATGGACAGTCCCTAAGCACAGATACGCAGTATTTT
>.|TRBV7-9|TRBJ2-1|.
CASSFPSSYEQFF
TGTGCCAGCAGCTTCCCTAGCTCTTATGAGCAGTTCTTC
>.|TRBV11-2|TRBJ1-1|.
CASSSATEAFF
TGTGCCAGCAGCTCCGCAACTGAAGCTTTCTTT
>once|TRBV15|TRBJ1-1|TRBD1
CATSIPGTGPPEAFF
TGTGCCACCAGCATTCCCGGGACAGGGCCTCCTGAAGCTTTCTTT
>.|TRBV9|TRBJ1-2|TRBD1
CASSSSTTLGTGYGYTF
TGTGCCAGCAGCTCCAGCACCACCTTGGGGACAGGCTATGGCTACACCTTC
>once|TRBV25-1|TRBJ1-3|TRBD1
CASMGQGPGNTIYF
TGTGCCAGCATGGGACAGGGCCCTGGAAACACCATATATTTT
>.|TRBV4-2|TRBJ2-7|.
CASSQDQGYEQYF
TGTGCCAGCAGCCAAGATCAGGGGTACGAGCAGTACTTC
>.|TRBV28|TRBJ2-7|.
CASSLLPASSYEQYF
TGTGCCAGCAGTTTATTGCCAGCTAGCTCCTACGAGCAGTACTTC
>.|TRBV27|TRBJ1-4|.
CASSFGILPNEKLFF
TGTGCCAGCAGTTTCGGGATACTTCCAAATGAAAAACTGTTTTTT
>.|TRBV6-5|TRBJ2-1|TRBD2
CASSYSWGSGGGEQFF
TGTGCCAGCAGTTACTCTTGGGGTAGCGGGGGCGGTGAGCAGTTCTTC
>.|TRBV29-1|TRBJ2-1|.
CSVEKGERHNEQFF
TGCAGCGTTGAAAAGGGGGAGCGGCACAATGAGCAGTTCTTC
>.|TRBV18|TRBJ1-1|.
CASSPPDLQGGITEAFF
TGTGCCAGCTCACCACCTGACCTTCAGGGAGGGATCACTGAAGCTTTCTTT
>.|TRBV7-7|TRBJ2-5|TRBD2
CASSISKEGTSGETQYF
TGTGCTAGCAGCATTAGTAAGGAAGGGACTAGCGGGGAGACCCAGTACTTC
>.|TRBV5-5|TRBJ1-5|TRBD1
CASSRDRVRQPQHF
TGTGCCAGCAGCCGGGACAGGGTAAGACAGCCCCAGCATTTT
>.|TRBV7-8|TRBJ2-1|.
CASSINNEQFF
TGTGCCAGCAGCATAAACAATGAGCAGTTCTTC
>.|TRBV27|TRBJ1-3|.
CASSLVGGNTIYF
TGTGCCAGCAGTTTAGTTGGCGGAAACACCATATATTTT
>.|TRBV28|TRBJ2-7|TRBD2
CASSSPLSGSSYEQYF
TGTGCCAGCAGTTCCCCCCTAAGCGGGAGTAGCTACGAGCAGTACTTC
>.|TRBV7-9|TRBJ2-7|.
CASSLRDNTYEQYF
TGTGCCAGCAGCTTACGGGACAACACCTACGAGCAGTACTTC
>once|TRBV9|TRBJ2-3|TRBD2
CASSAGTSGYTDTQYF
TGTGCCAGCAGCGCGGGGACTAGCGGGTACACAGATACGCAGTATTTT
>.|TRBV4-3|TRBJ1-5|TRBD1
CASSQDHRRRGLEIMAQHF
TGCGCCAGCAGCCAAGATCATCGACGGAGGGGGCTTGAGATCATGGCCCAGCATTTT
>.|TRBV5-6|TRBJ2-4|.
CASSPGPEGWENIQYF
TGTGCCAGCAGCCCCGGCCCCGAAGGATGGGAGAACATTCAGTACTTC
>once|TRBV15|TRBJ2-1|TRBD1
CATSSIGTGVYNEQFF
TGTGCCACCAGCAGTATCGGGACAGGGGTATACAATGAGCAGTTCTTC
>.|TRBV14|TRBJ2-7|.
CASSQFTSGVSAYEQYF
TGTGCCAGCAGCCAGTTTACATCAGGGGTTTCGGCCTACGAGCAGTACTTC